This T cell receptor (beta chain) appears in the sequencing data of a study of T cells in Graves' hyperthyroidism and ophthalmopathy (dated by TCRdb to the late 2010s). Concerning the study at large: Peripheral blood samples were taken at the time of initial diagnosis, prior to any treatment. A discovery cohort of roughly 96 patients, about 40 with Graves' ophthalmopathy and approximately 55 with stable Graves' hyperthyroidism, was used to find distinguishing TCR V-J signatures. Prospective prediction of ophthalmopathy was tested in an independent validation cohort of 18 to 20 hyperthyroidism patients and around 16 patients who later progressed to ophthalmopathy. The roughly 94 discovery patients were randomly divided into training and test sets at a 7:3 ratio. In about 6 Graves' hyperthyroidism patients, the study also compared T-cell repertoires from thyroid tissue with T-cell repertoires from blood. After sampling, hyperthyroidism patients received methimazole starting at 30 mg daily, and ophthalmopathy patients received high-dose intravenous methylprednisolone. The paper describes TCR Vbeta CDR3 sequencing of 135 peripheral blood samples, made up of about 41 ophthalmopathy patients, 70 to 80 hyperthyroidism patients and about 17 progressor patients.

Ophthalmopathy patients had moderately to severely active disease, with a Clinical Activity Score of 3 or more, a NOSPECS grade of 4 or more, and a disease duration of less than 3 months. Patients with uncontrolled infections, other autoimmune diseases, pregnancy or lactation were excluded. Diagnoses relied on clinical symptoms, serum thyroxine and TRAb, thyroid ultrasound and orbital computed tomography. PBMCs were isolated from 10 ml of fresh peripheral blood by Ficoll-Paque density gradient centrifugation. Trizol reagent was used to extract total RNA, and RNA quality was then checked on an Agilent 2100 Bioanalyzer. TCR beta CDR3 regions were amplified from RNA transcripts. The TCR CDR3 was subjected to a first round of RT-PCR using the HTBI primer set and the Qiagen OneStep RT-PCR kit. The libraries were constructed in a second round of multiplex PCR and then size-selected and purified. The libraries were sequenced on an Illumina HiSeq2000 using paired-end 100 bp reads. The paper's data handling went like this. Raw data were processed with SOAPnuke, discarding reads with adapters, uncalled bases, mean Phred below 15, or no exact constant-primer or identifier match. COPE v1.2.5 was used to merge the high-quality paired reads, and each unique nucleotide sequence was defined as a clonotype. MiTCR v1.1 was used to align clonotypes to the IMGT TRBV, TRBD and TRBJ reference segments. Only V-J combinations with frequency above 0.0001, covering approximately 99% of repertoires, were analysed. A TCS score was defined as the ratio between F50 (clonal expansion) and ExV (chaos), using BLOSUM62-based TCRdist between CDR3 peptides within each V-J. Welch's t-statistics and random forest reduced just over 500 V-J features to 13, which were used in a naive Bayes classifier (R e1071). TCRdb cleaned the public reads at Q25 with fastp, built clones with MiXCR and kept in-frame beta chains. Records with the same CDR3 protein are collapsed into one entry carrying the most frequent genes and DNA. These V and J calls rely on TCRdb rather than the paper's analysis. This sample has nearly 250,000 distinct CDR3 sequences in its table, and approximately 23% of those were observed once. The ten largest clones represent 35% to 40% of the sample.

What the authors observed across the whole study: In validation, progression to ophthalmopathy was predicted by the model with 70.59% sensitivity and just over 72% specificity, a median of roughly 6 months before onset. Most expanded thyroid clonotypes (frequency above 0.001) were also found in blood, which suggests that blood repertoires may mirror thyroid immune responses. In cross-validation, a model built on a 13 V-J signature told ophthalmopathy apart from stable hyperthyroidism with approximately 90% sensitivity and roughly 81% specificity, and in testing the same model reached 80%/75%. Sample size was not statistically predetermined, and investigators were not blinded to group allocation.

Inclusive of the bounding cysteine and phenylalanine, the CDR3 is 16 residues long. CDR3 DNA only is kept here, 48 bases in frame from base 1. The germline V gene yields MDHEN for CDR1 and SYDVKM for CDR2. V is cut back by 6 bases and J by 5 bases, with 12 bases in the junction unmatched. This clonotype was observed many times. This clone's antigen is unknown. No per-base quality is available; no much larger clone lies one base away. The receptor was derived from a woman between 40 and 50 years old with Graves' ophthalmopathy. The rearrangement joined TRBV28 to TRBJ1-5, and 8 junction bases match TRBD1. The sequenced material came from blood. The nucleotides are TGTGCCAGCAGGTTCTCAACAGGGGGTTGGTATCAGCCCCAGCATTTT. Its translation is CASRFSTGGWYQPQHF.